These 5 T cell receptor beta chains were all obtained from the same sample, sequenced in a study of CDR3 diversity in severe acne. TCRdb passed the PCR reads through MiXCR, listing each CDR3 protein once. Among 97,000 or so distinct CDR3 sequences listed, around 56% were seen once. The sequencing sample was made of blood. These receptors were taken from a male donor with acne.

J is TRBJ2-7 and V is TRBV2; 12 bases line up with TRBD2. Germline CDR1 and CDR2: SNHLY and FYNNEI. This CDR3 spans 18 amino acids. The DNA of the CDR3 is TGTGCCAGCAGTGAAACTAGCGGGAGGTGGTCTGCTCTTTACGGGCAGTACGTC. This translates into CASSETSGRWSALYGQYV.

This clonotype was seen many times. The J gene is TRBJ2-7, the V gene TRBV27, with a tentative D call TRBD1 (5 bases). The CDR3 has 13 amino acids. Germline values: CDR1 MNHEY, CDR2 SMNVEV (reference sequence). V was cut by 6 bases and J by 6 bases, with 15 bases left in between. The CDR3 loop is CASSDGALREQYF. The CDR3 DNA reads TGTGCCAGCAGCGATGGGGCCTTGCGCGAGCAGTACTTC.

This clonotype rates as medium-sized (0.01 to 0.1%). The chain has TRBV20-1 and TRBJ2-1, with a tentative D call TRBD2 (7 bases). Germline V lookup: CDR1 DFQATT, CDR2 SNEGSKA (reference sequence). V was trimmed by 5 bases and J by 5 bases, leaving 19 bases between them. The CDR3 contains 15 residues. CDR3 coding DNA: TGCAGTGCTGGCCGGGGGGCCTTGAGCCACAATGAGCAGTTCTTC. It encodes CSAGRGALSHNEQFF.

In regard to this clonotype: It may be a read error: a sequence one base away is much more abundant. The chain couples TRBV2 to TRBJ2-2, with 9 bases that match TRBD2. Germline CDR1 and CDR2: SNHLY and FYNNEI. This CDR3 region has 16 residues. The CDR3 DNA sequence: TGTGCCAGCAGTCTAGCGGGGACTGGGGGCACCGGGGAGCCGTTTTTT. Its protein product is CASSLAGTGGTGEPFF.

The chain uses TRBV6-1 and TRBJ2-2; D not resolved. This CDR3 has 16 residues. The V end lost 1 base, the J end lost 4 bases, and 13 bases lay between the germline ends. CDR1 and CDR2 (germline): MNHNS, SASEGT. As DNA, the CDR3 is TGTGCCAGCAGTGAAGGTCGCAGGACCGGCACCGGGGAGCTGTTTTTT. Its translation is CASSEGRRTGTGELFF.